This T cell receptor beta chain was observed in a study of graft-versus-host responses after intestinal transplantation. At the level of the study: Transplants given to recipients were multivisceral, liver-intestinal, or isolated intestinal.

Generated by immunoSEQ multiplex PCR, the TCRdb table keeps only in-frame clones and is missing some. The sample records roughly 120,000 clones, over 85% being singletons. Notes on the study in general: Early post-transplant falls in HvG clones accompanied the peak levels of circulating GvH clones.

On this clone itself: The antigen remains undetermined.

Trimming removed 6 bases from V and 0 bases from J; junction bases left unmatched: 2. CDR3 length equals 14 residues. Germline assignment: CDR1 LNHNV and CDR2 YYDKDF (reference sequence). The clonotype comes from a human donor who received an intestinal transplant. This chain links TRBV15 with TRBJ2-1; 7 nucleotides match TRBD2. The source material was unstimulated CD8+ T cells sorted from spleen or lymph node cells, sampled before intestinal transplant. CDR3 DNA sequence: TGTGCCACCAGTCCTAGCGGCTCCTACAATGAGCAGTTCTTC. Translated, it gives CATSPSGSYNEQFF.